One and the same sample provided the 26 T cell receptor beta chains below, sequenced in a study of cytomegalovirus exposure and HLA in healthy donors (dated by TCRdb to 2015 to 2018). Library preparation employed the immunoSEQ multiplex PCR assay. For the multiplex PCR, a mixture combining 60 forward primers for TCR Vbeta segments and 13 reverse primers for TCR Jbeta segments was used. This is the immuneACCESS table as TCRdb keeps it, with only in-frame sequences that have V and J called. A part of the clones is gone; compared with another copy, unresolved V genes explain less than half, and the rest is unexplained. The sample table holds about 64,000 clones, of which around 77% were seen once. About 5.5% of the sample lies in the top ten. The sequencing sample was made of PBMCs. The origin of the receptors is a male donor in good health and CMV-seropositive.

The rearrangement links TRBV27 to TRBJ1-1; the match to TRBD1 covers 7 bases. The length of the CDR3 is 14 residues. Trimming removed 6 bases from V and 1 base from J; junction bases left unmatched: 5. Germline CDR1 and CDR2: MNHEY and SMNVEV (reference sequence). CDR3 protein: CASRGQPSNTEAFF. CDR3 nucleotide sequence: TGTGCCAGCAGGGGACAGCCGTCGAACACTGAAGCTTTCTTT.

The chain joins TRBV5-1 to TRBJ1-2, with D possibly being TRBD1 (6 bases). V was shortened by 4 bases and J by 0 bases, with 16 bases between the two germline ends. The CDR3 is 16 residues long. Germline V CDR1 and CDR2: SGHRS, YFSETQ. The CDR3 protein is CASSLGLSGANYGYTF. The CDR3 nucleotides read TGCGCCAGCAGCCTTGGACTTTCAGGGGCTAACTATGGCTACACCTTC.

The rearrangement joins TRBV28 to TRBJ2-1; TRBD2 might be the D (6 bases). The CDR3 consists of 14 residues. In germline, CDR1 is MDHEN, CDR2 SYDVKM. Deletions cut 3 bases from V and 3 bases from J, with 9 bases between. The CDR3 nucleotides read TGTGCCAGCAGTTTCCGGGGGATCTACAATGAGCAGTTCTTC. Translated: CASSFRGIYNEQFF.

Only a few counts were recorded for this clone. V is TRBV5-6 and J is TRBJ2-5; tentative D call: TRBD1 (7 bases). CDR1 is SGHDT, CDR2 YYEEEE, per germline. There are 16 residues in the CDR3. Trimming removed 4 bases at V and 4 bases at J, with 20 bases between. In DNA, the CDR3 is TGTGCCAGCAGCCGGTGGGGACATCAGGGGGGAGAGACCCAGTACTTC. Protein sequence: CASSRWGHQGGETQYF.

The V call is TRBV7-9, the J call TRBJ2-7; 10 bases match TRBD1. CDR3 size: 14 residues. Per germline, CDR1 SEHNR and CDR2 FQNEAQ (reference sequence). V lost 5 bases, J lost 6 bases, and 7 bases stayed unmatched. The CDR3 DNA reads TGTGCCAGCAGCACCGCCGGGACAGGGGCCGAGCAGTACTTC. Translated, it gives CASSTAGTGAEQYF.

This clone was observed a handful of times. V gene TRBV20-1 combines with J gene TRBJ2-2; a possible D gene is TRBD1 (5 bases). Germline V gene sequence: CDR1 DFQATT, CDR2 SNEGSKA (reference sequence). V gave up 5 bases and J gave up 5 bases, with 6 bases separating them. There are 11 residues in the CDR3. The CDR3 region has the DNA TGCAGTGCTGGGGCAACCGGGGAGCTGTTTTTT. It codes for CSAGATGELFF.

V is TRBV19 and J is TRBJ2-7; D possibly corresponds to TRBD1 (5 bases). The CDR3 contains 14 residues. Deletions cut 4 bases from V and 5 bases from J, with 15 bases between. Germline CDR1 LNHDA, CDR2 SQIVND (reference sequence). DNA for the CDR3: TGTGCCAGTAGTACGGACAAAGCTTGGGACGAGCAGTACTTC. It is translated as CASSTDKAWDEQYF. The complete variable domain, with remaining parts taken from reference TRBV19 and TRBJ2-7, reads DGGITQSPKYLFRKEGQNVTLSCEQNLNHDAMYWYRQDPGQGLRLIYYSQIVNDFQKGDIAEGYSVSREKKESFPLTVTSAQKNPTAFYLCASSTDKAWDEQYFGPGTRLTVT.

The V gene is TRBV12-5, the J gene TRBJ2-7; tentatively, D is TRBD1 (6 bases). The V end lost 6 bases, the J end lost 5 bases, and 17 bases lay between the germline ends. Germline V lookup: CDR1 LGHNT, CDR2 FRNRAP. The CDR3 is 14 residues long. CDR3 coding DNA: TGTGCTAGTGGCATGGCAGGGGCTTCAAACGAGCAGTACTTC. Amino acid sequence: CASGMAGASNEQYF. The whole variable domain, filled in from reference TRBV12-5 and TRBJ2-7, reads DARVTQTPRHKVTEMGQEVTMRCQPILGHNTVFWYRQTMMQGLELLAYFRNRAPLDDSGMPKDRFSAEMPDATLATLKIQPSEPRDSAVYFCASGMAGASNEQYFGPGTRLTVT.

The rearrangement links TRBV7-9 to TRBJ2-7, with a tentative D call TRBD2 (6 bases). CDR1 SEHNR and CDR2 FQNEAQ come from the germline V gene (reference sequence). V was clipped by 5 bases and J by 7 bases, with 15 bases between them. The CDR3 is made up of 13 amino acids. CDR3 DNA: TGTGCCAGCAGCCCGGGGGTCCCAGGGGAGCAGTACTTC. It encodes CASSPGVPGEQYF.

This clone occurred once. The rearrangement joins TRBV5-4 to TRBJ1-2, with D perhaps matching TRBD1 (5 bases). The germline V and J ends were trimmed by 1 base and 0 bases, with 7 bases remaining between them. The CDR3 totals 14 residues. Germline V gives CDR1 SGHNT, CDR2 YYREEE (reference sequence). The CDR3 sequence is CASSLRGPNYGYTF. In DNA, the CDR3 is TGTGCCAGCAGCTTGAGGGGCCCTAACTATGGCTACACCTTC.

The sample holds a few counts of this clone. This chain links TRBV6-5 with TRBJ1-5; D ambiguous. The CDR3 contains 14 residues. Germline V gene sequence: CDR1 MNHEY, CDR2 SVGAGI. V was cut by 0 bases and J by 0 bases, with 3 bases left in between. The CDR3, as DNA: TGTGCCAGCAGTTACTCTCATAGCAATCAGCCCCAGCATTTT. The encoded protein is CASSYSHSNQPQHF.

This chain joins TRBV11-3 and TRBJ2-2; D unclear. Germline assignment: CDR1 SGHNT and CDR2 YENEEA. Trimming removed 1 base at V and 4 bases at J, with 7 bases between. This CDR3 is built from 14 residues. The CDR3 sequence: CASSLGSGTGELFF. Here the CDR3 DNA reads TGTGCCAGCAGCTTAGGGTCAGGCACCGGGGAGCTGTTTTTT.

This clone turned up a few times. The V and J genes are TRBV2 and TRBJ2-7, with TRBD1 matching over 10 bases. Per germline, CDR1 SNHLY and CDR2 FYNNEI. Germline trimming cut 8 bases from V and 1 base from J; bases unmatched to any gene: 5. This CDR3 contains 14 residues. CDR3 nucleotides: TGTGCCAGCGTGCGGACAGGGGGGTCCTACGAGCAGTACTTC. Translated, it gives CASVRTGGSYEQYF.

CDR3 in DNA: TGTGCCAGTAGTATAGGCGAATACTCACCCCTCCACTTT. Its translation: CASSIGEYSPLHF. This chain connects TRBV19 to TRBJ1-6; the D is unclear. From germline, CDR1 is LNHDA and CDR2 SQIVND (reference sequence). CDR3 size: 13 residues. V was pared by 1 base and J by 10 bases, with 8 bases between.

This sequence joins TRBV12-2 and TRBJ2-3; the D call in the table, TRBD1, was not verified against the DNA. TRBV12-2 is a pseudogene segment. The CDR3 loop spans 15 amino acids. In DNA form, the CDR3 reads TGTGCAAGTCGCACGAGGACAGGGAGCACAGATACGCAGTATTTT. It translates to CASRTRTGSTDTQYF.

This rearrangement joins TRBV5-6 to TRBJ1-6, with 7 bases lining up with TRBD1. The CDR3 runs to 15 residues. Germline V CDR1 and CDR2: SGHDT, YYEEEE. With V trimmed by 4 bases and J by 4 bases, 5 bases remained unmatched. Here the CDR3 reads CASSRQGPYNSPLHF. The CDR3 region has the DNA TGTGCCAGCAGCCGACAGGGACCATATAATTCACCCCTCCACTTT.

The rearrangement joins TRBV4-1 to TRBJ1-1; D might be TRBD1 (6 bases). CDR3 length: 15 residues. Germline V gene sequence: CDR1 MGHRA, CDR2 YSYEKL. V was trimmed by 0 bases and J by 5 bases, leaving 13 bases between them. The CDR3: CASSQEVQGRTEAFF. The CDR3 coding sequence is TGCGCCAGCAGCCAAGAGGTACAGGGCCGAACTGAAGCTTTCTTT.

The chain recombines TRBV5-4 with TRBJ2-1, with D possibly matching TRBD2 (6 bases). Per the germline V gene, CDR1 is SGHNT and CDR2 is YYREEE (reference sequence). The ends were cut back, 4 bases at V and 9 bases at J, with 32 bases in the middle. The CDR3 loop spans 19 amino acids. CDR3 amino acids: CASSPPLGTGELRRGEQFF. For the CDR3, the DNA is TGTGCCAGCAGCCCCCCCCTCGGAACGGGGGAGTTACGTCGGGGTGAGCAGTTCTTC.

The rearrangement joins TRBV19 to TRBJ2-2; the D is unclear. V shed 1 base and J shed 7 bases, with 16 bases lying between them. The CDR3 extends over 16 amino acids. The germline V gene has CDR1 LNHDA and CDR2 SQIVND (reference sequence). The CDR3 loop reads CASSIGSRQLGGELFF. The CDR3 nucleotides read TGTGCCAGTAGTATAGGTTCTCGACAATTGGGCGGGGAGCTGTTTTTT.

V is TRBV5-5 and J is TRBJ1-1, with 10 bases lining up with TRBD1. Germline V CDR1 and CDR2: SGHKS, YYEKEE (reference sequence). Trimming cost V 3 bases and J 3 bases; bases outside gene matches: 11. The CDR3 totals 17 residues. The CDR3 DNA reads TGTGCCAGCAGCTCCCGCGACAGGGGGCTTTACGACACTGAAGCTTTCTTT. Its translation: CASSSRDRGLYDTEAFF.

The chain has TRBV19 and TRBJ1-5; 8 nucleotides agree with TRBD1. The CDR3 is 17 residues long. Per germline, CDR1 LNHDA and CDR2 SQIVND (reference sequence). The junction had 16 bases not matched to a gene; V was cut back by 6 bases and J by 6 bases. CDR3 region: CASRITLIRGLGQPQHF. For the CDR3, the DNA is TGTGCCAGTAGAATAACGCTGATCAGGGGGCTTGGTCAGCCCCAGCATTTT.

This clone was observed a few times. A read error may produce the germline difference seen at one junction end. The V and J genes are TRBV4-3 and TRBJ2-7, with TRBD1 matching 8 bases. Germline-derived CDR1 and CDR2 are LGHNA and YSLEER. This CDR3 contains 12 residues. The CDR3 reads CASSQDRVLMHF. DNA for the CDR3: TGCGCCAGCAGCCAGGACAGGGTCCTAATGCACTTC.

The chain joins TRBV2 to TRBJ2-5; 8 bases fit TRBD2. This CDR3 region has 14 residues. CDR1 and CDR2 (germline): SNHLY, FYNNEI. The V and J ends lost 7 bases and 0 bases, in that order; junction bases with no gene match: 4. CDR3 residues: CASNSGEYQETQYF. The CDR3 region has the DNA TGTGCCAGCAATAGCGGGGAGTACCAAGAGACCCAGTACTTC.

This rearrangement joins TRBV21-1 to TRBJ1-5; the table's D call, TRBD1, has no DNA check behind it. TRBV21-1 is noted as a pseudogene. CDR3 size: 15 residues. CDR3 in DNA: TGTGCCAGCAGCTTAACCCAGGGAAGCAATCAGCCCCAGCATTTT. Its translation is CASSLTQGSNQPQHF.

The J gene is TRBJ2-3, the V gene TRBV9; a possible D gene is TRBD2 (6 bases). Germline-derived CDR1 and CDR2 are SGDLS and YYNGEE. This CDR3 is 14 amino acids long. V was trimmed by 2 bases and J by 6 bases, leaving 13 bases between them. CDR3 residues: CASSVIGEEDTQYF. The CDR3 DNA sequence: TGTGCCAGCAGCGTTATAGGGGAGGAGGATACGCAGTATTTT.

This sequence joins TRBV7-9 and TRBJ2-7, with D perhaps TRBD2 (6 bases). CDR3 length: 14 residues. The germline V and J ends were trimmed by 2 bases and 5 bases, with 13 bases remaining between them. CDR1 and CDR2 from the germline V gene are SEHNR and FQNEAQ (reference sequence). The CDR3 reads CASSLSGGDDEQYF. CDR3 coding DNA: TGTGCCAGCAGCTTAAGTGGAGGGGATGACGAGCAGTACTTC.